This TCR beta chain was sequenced during a study of T cell responses to AZD1222 COVID-19 vaccine. V dropped 3 bases and J dropped 2; count of bases not matched to a gene: 3. The CDR3 sequence is 14 residues long. Germline-derived CDR1 and CDR2 are SGHVS and FQNEAQ. Using immunoSEQ multiplex PCR, the repertoire was profiled, and TCRdb retains in-frame clones only, with some absent. The sample carries roughly 86,000 clones, around 85% recorded once. This clone came up a few times. The chain carries TRBV7-8 and TRBJ2-7, with TRBD2 matching over 8 bases. The source material was peripheral blood, sampled 28 days after the second AZD1222 dose. The TCR sequence derives from an adult who received the AZD1222 COVID-19 vaccine. CDR3 nucleotides: TGTGCCAGCAGCTTCTCGCGGGAGGCCTACGAGCAGTACTTC. Translation: CASSFSREAYEQYF.